The T cell receptor beta chain described here comes from a study of identifying expanded T cells in peripheral blood. Study results and caveats: Across healthy donors, higher total template counts meant significantly greater roughly two-week count variance.

This table comes from immunoSEQ multiplex PCR, and its TCRdb copy is limited to in-frame clones, with some not included. The data show about 58,000 clones, approximately 82% seen once. This clone was counted between two and nine times. Its antigen is as yet unknown. Germline lookup yields CDR1 SNHLY and CDR2 FYNNEI. With 4 bases removed from V and 4 bases from J, the gap between germline ends came to 11 bases. The CDR3 covers 13 residues. During the collection period, no donor immune events like infections were recorded. Sequenced: blood. The sequence derives from a person aged 18-70 years in good health. The V and J genes are TRBV2 and TRBJ2-7; D is undetermined. The chain's CDR3 is CASSVGRFYEQYV. In DNA form, the CDR3 reads TGTGCCAGCAGTGTCGGTCGATTTTACGAGCAGTACGTC.